This T cell receptor (beta chain) emerged from a study of CD8 T cells in ankylosing spondylitis. Comments on this clonotype: Its antigen is not identified.

TCRdb re-called the 5' RACE reads through MiXCR, storing one row per CDR3 protein. The sample holds about 800,000 distinct CDR3 sequences, approximately 12% seen once. Study results and limitations: With a CD8+ phenotype, disease-linked clones were relatively rare in peripheral blood. Characteristic of ankylosing spondylitis blood, it appeared, was a TCR beta motif comprising about 8 highly homologous variants.

The CDR3 totals 15 residues. From germline, CDR1 is SGHTA and CDR2 FQGNSA. V lost 4 bases and J 0 bases, leaving 9 bases between the germline ends. Sequencing was done on a sample of blood, either unsorted or a sorted T cell fraction (not recorded which). The rearrangement joins TRBV7-2 to TRBJ1-4, with TRBD1 as a possible D gene (5 bases). This TCR was sampled from a male donor with ankylosing spondylitis. The CDR3 bases are TGTGCCAGCAGCTCCAGGGTCTCAACTAATGAAAAACTGTTTTTT. This translates into CASSSRVSTNEKLFF.